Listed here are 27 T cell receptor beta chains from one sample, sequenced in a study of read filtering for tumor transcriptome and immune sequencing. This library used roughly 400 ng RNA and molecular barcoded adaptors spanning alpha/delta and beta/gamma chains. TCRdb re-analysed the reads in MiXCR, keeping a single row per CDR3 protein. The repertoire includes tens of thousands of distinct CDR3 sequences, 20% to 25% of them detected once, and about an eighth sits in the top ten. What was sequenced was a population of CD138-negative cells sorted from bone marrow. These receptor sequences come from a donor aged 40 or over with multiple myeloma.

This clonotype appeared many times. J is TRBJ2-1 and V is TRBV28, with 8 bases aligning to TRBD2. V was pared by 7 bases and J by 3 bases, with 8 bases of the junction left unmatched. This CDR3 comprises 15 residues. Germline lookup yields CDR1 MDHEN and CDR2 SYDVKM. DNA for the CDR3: TGTGCCAGCATACCCGGGGGGGCCGACTACAATGAGCAGTTCTTC. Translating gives CASIPGGADYNEQFF.

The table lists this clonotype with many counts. CDR3 bases: TGCGCCAGCAGCTTGTTAGCGGGGGGCACCGGGGAGCTGTTTTTT. It encodes CASSLLAGGTGELFF. The V and J genes are TRBV5-1 and TRBJ2-2; 10 bases map to TRBD2. After removal of 1 base from V and 4 bases from J, the junction contained 1 base not matched to a gene. The CDR3 length is 15 residues. The V gene's germline CDR1 is SGHRS and CDR2 YFSETQ.

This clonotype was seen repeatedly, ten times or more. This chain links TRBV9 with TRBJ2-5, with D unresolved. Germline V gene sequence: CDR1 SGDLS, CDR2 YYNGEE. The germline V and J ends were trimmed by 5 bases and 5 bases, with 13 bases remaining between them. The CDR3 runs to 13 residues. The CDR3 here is CASSRQVEETQYF. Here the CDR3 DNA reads TGTGCCAGCAGTCGTCAGGTGGAGGAGACCCAGTACTTC.

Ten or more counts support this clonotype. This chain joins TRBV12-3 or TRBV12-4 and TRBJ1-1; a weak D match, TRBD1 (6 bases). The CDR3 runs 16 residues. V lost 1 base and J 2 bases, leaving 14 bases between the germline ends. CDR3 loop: CASSLGRGQGNTEAFF. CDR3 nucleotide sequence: TGTGCCAGCAGTTTAGGCAGGGGACAAGGAAACACTGAAGCTTTCTTT.

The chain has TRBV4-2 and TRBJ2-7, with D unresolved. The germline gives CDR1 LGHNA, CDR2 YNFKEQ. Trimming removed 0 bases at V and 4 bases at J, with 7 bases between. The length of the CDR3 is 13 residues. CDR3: CASSQEERYEQYF. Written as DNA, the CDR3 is TGTGCCAGCAGCCAAGAGGAAAGGTACGAGCAGTACTTC.

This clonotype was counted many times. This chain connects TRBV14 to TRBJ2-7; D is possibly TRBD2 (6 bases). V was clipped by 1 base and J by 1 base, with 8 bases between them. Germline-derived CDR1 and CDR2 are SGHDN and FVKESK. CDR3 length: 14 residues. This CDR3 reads CASSQVSGSYEQYF. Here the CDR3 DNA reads TGTGCCAGCAGCCAAGTAAGCGGGTCCTACGAGCAGTACTTC. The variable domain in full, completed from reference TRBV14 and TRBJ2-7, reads EAGVTQFPSHSVIEKGQTVTLRCDPISGHDNLYWYRRVMGKEIKFLLHFVKESKQDESGMPNNRFLAERTGGTYSTLKVQPAELEDSGVYFCASSQVSGSYEQYFGPGTRLTVT.

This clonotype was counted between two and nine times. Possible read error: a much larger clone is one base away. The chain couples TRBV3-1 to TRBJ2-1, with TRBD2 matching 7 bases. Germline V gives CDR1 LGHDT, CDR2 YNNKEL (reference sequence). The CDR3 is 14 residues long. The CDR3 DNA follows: TGTGTCAGCAGCCAGGCTAGCGGATACAATGAGCAGTTCTTC. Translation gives CVSSQASGYNEQFF.

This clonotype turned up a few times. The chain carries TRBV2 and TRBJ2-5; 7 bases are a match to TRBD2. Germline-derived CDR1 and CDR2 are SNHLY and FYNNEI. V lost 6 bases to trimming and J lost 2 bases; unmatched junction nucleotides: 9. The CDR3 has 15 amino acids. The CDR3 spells CASRVGSGDQETQYF. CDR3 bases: TGTGCCAGCAGGGTGGGAAGCGGGGATCAAGAGACCCAGTACTTC.

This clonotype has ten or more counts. CDR3 region: CASSLPAAGKNFF. CDR3 bases: TGTGCCAGCAGTTTACCCGCCGCGGGGAAGAATTTCTTT. This chain connects TRBV28 to TRBJ1-1, with unresolved D. Trimming removed 2 bases at V and 13 bases at J, with 17 bases between. The CDR3 consists of 13 residues. CDR1 is MDHEN and CDR2 is SYDVKM in the germline V gene.

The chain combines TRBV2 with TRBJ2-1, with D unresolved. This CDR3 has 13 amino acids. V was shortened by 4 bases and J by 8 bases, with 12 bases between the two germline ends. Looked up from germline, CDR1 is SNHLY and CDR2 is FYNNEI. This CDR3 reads CASSVFLGDEQFF. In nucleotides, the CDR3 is TGTGCCAGCAGTGTGTTTCTAGGCGATGAGCAGTTCTTC.

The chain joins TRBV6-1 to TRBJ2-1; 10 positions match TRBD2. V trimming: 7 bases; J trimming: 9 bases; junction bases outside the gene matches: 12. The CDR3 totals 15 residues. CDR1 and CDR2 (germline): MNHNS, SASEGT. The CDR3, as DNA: TGTGCCAGCAAACCTCTAGCGGGGGCCCTAGGTGAGCAGTTCTTC. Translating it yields CASKPLAGALGEQFF.

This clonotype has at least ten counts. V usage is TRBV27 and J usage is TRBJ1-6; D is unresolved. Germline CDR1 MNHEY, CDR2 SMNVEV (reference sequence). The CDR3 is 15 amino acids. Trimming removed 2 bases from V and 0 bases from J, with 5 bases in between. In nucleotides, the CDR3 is TGTGCCAGCAGTTTAGAGAGCTCCTATAATTCACCCCTCCACTTT. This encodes CASSLESSYNSPLHF.

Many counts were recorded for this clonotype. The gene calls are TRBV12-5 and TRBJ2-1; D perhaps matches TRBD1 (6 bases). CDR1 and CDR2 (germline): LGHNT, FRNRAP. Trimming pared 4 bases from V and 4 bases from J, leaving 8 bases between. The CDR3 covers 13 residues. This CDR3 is CASGSQGYNEQFF. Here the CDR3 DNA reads TGTGCTAGTGGTTCACAGGGTTACAATGAGCAGTTCTTC.

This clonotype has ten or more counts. This chain's CDR3 is CASSHWREGPTSSQYF. For the CDR3, the DNA is TGCGCCAGCAGTCACTGGCGGGAGGGTCCCACCTCGTCCCAGTACTTC. This chain links TRBV23-1 with TRBJ2-5, with 9 bases lining up with TRBD2. TRBV23-1 is filed as an ORF, its function uncertain. The length of the CDR3 is 16 residues. The ends lost 3 bases at V and 9 bases at J; junction bases unmatched: 14.

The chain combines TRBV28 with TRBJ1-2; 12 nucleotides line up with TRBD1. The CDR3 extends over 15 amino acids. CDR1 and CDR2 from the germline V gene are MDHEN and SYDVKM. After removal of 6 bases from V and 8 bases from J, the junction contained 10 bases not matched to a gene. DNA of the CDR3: TGTGCCAGCAGATTCCCGGGACAGGGGGCGCGCGGCTACACCTTC. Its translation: CASRFPGQGARGYTF.

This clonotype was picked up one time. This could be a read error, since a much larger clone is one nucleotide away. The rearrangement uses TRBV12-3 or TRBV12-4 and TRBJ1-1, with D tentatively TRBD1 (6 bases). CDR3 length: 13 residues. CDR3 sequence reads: CGSSLQGPTEAFF. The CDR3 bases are TGTGGCAGCAGTTTACAGGGACCCACTGAAGCTTTCTTT.

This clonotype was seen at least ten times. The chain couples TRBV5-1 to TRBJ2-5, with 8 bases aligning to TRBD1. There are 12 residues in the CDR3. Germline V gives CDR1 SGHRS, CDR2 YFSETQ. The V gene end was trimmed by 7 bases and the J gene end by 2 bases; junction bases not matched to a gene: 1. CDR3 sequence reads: CASGQGQETQYF. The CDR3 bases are TGCGCCAGCGGACAGGGACAAGAGACCCAGTACTTC.

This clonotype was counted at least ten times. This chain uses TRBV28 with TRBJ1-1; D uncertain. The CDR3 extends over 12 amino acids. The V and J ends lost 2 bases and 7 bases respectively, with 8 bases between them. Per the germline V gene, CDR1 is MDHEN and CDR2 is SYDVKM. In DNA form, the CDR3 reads TGTGCCAGCAGTTTACTTATTGGTGAAGCTTTCTTT. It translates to CASSLLIGEAFF.

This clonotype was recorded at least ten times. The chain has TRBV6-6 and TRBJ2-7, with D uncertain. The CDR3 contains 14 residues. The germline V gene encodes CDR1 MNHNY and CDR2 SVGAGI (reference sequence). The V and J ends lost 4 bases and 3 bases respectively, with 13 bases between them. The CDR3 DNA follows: TGTGCCAGCAGTTCGGGCAGGAACTACTACGAGCAGTACTTC. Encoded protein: CASSSGRNYYEQYF.

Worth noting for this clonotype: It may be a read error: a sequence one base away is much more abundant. The CDR3 DNA is TGTGCCAGCGGTTTCCTTAGCAATCAGCCCCAGCATTTT. Translation: CASGFLSNQPQHF. The chain is built from TRBV28 and TRBJ1-5; no definite D call. The CDR3 has 13 amino acids. CDR1 and CDR2 from the germline V gene are MDHEN and SYDVKM.

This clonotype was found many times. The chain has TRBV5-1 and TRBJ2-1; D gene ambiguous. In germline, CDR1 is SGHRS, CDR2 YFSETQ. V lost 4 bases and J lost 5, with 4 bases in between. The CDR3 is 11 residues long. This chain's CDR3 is CASSGNNEQFF. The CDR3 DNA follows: TGCGCCAGCAGCGGTAACAATGAGCAGTTCTTC. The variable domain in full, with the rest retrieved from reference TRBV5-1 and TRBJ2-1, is KAGVTQTPRYLIKTRGQQVTLSCSPISGHRSVSWYQQTPGQGLQFLFEYFSETQRNKGNFPGRFSGRQFSNSRSEMNVSTLELGDSALYLCASSGNNEQFFGPGTRLTVL.

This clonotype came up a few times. CDR3 DNA sequence: TGTGCCAGCAGCGGTCGGGGGACAGGGAGGATTCTCTCTGGAAACACCATATATTTT. Translating gives CASSGRGTGRILSGNTIYF. The V call is TRBV28, the J call TRBJ1-3, with TRBD1 matching 9 bases. The CDR3 has 19 residues. CDR1 MDHEN and CDR2 SYDVKM come from the germline V gene. V shed 6 bases and J 0 bases; nucleotides not matched to a gene: 15.

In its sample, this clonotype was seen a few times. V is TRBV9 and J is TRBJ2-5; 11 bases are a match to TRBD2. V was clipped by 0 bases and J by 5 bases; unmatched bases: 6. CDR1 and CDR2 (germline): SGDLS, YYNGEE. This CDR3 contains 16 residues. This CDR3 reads CASSVGSTSGVETQYF. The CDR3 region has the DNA TGTGCCAGCAGCGTAGGATCGACTAGCGGGGTCGAGACCCAGTACTTC.

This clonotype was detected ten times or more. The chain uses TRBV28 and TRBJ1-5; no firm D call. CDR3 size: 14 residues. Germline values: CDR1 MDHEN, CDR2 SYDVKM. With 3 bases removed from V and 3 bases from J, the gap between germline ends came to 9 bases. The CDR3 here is CASSFQGINQPQHF. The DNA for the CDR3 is TGTGCCAGCAGTTTCCAAGGAATCAATCAGCCCCAGCATTTT.

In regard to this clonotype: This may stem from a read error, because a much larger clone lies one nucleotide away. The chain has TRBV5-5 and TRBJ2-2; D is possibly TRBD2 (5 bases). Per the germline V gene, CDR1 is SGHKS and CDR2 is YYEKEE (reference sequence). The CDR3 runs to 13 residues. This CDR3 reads CASSFTPTGEMFF. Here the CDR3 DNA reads TGTGCCAGCAGCTTCACACCGACCGGGGAGATGTTTTTT. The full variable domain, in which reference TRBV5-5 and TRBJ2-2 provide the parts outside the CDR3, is DAGVTQSPTHLIKTRGQQVTLRCSPISGHKSVSWYQQVLGQGPQFIFQYYEKEERGRGNFPDRFSARQFPNYSSELNVNALLLGDSALYLCASSFTPTGEMFFGEGSRLTVL.

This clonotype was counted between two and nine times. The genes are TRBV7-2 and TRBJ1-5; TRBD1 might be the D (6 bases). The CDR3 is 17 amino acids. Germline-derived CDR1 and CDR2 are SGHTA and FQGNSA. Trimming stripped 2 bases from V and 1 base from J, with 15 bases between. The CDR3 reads CASSLSAGARSNQPQHF. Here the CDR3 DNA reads TGTGCCAGCAGCTTATCAGCAGGGGCGAGAAGCAATCAGCCCCAGCATTTT.

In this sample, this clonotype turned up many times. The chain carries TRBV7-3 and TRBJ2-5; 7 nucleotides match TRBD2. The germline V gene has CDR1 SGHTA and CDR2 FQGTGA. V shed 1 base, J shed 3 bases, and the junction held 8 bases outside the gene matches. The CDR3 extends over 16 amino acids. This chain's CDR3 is CASSLRITGLEETQYF. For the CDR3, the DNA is TGTGCCAGCAGCTTAAGAATTACCGGACTAGAAGAGACCCAGTACTTC.